The present entry profiles one TCR beta chain with its context. Its antigen is undetermined. Sequencing was performed with immunoSEQ multiplex PCR; in TCRdb, only in-frame clones are kept and a portion is missing. The sample records 28,000 or so clones, about 70% being singletons. Antigen-specific CD4+ T cells expanded by the ViraFEST assay with viral peptide pools were then sequenced. Following an approximately ten-day culture, CD4+ T cells were purified. The study found no prior SARS-CoV-2 infection in the vaccine recipients, who tested negative for nucleocapsid antibodies. Wells containing 1.5 million to 2.5 million PBMC each were cultured with 10 IU/ml IL-2 and about 9.7 ug/ml peptides. This entry comes from a study of vaccination effects on CD4 cells after COVID-19. Overall study findings and caveats: There was marked clonal contraction among infection- and vaccine-induced clones late after vaccination.

The germline gives CDR1 SGHRS, CDR2 YFSETQ. V dropped 8 bases and J dropped 0; count of bases not matched to a gene: 13. This CDR3 contains 17 residues. The TCR was taken from a human donor who received a COVID-19 vaccine. The source material was CD4+ T cells from PBMCs cultured with SARS-CoV-2 spike peptides, sampled before COVID-19 vaccination. The rearrangement joins TRBV5-1 to TRBJ1-3; 8 nucleotides line up with TRBD1. This chain's CDR3 is CASKASLQGDSGNTIYF. CDR3 in DNA: TGCGCCAGTAAGGCAAGCCTACAGGGGGACTCTGGAAACACCATATATTTT.